This T cell receptor (beta chain) was recorded in a study of blood T cells in healthy people across ages. The use of a sample-barcoded 5' primer and a J-beta primer mix characterized a second PCR of roughly 6 to 11 cycles. TCRdb itself ran the 5' RACE reads through MiXCR, one entry per CDR3 protein. The sample yields hundreds of thousands of distinct CDR3 sequences, about 30% seen once. The germline V and J ends were trimmed by 3 bases and 5 bases, with 10 bases remaining between them. This CDR3 is built from 13 residues. The germline CDR1 and CDR2 sequences are SNHLY and FYNNEI. Points from the study as a whole: Across the age range, TCR beta diversity per million T cells fell in a roughly linear way. The unknown donor CMV status may have confounded expanded clonotype changes.

This clonotype came up many times. Its antigen is still unknown. This clonotype was sampled from a woman aged 80 or over in good health. Specimen: blood. V usage is TRBV2 and J usage is TRBJ2-5, with D possibly being TRBD2 (6 bases). CDR3 sequence reads: CASSEREVETQYF. The CDR3 DNA reads TGTGCCAGCAGTGAGCGGGAAGTGGAGACCCAGTACTTC. Variable domain in full (rest from reference TRBV2 and TRBJ2-5): EPEVTQTPSHQVTQMGQEVILRCVPISNHLYFYWYRQILGQKVEFLVSFYNNEISEKSEIFDDQFSVERPDGSNFTLKIRSTKLEDSAMYFCASSEREVETQYFGPGTRLLVL.